The 15 T cell receptor beta chains reported below all come from one sample, sequenced in a study of cytomegalovirus exposure and HLA in healthy donors. 13 Jbeta primers and 60 Vbeta primers were used for the PCR. Clones were read by immunoSEQ multiplex PCR, and TCRdb kept only the in-frame ones, dropping some. The sample holds about 170,000 clones, approximately 67% seen once. Source material: PBMCs. The receptors come from a man in his forties in good health and CMV-seronegative.

The chain is built from TRBV11-2 and TRBJ2-2, with TRBD1 identical over 8 bases. This CDR3 has 17 residues. Germline V gene sequence: CDR1 SGHAT, CDR2 FQNNGV. J lost 0 bases, V lost 3 bases, and 6 bases had no gene match. The CDR3 bases are TGTGCCAGCAGCTTTTTGACAGGGGCCCCGAACACCGGGGAGCTGTTTTTT. It codes for CASSFLTGAPNTGELFF.

This sequence joins TRBV15 and TRBJ1-3; TRBD1 is a possible D gene (6 bases). V was clipped by 5 bases and J by 0 bases, with 14 bases between them. CDR1 and CDR2 from the germline V gene are LNHNV and YYDKDF (reference sequence). The CDR3 runs to 16 residues. CDR3 region: CATSGNRVISGNTIYF. DNA for the CDR3: TGTGCCACCAGCGGAAACAGGGTAATCTCTGGAAACACCATATATTTT. The variable domain in full, with the rest retrieved from reference TRBV15 and TRBJ1-3, is DAMVIQNPRYQVTQFGKPVTLSCSQTLNHNVMYWYQQKSSQAPKLLFHYYDKDFNNEADTPDNFQSRRPNTSFCFLDIRSPGLGDTAMYLCATSGNRVISGNTIYFGEGSWLTVV.

The CDR3 DNA reads as TGCGCCAGCCACGAGGGACAGGTCCGTCAGCGGGAGGTCGAGCAGTACTTC. Encoded protein: CASHEGQVRQREVEQYF. V usage is TRBV5-1 and J usage is TRBJ2-7; D is perhaps TRBD2 (9 bases). Germline V lookup: CDR1 SGHRS, CDR2 YFSETQ. The CDR3 is 17 amino acids. V lost 7 bases and J 6 bases, leaving 29 bases between the germline ends.

V gene TRBV5-1 combines with J gene TRBJ1-4; D perhaps matches TRBD1 (5 bases). The CDR3 extends over 15 amino acids. V lost 4 bases and J lost 7, with 17 bases in between. Germline loops: CDR1 SGHRS, CDR2 YFSETQ. CDR3 DNA sequence: TGCGCCAGCAGCCTGTCCAGGGATGTGGGTGAAAAACTGTTTTTT. Residues: CASSLSRDVGEKLFF.

The rearrangement links TRBV6-7 to TRBJ2-7, with 8 bases matching TRBD2. TRBV6-7 is labeled an ORF, and its function is uncertain. J gave up 2 bases and V 0 bases, and 6 bases lay outside the gene matches. The CDR3 loop spans 16 amino acids. DNA of the CDR3: TGTGCCAGCAGTTACTCATACGGGGGGGACCCCTACGAGCAGTACTTC. This codes for CASSYSYGGDPYEQYF.

The chain employs TRBV5-1 and TRBJ2-1; 10 bases line up with TRBD1. Germline V gene data show CDR1 as SGHRS and CDR2 as YFSETQ. Unmatched junction bases numbered 10, after V lost 4 bases and J lost 6 bases. The CDR3 totals 16 residues. CDR3 in amino acids: CASSIGDRGLPNEQFF. The DNA of the CDR3 is TGCGCCAGCAGCATAGGGGACAGGGGCCTGCCCAATGAGCAGTTCTTC.

The V gene is TRBV27, the J gene TRBJ2-1, with 7 bases aligning to TRBD2. There are 15 residues in the CDR3. Trimming at V came to 4 bases and at J to 9 bases, leaving 12 bases not matched to a gene. Germline V gives CDR1 MNHEY, CDR2 SMNVEV (reference sequence). The CDR3 DNA follows: TGTGCCAGCAGTTCCACCGGGACTACCCATGGTGAGCAGTTCTTC. It translates to CASSSTGTTHGEQFF.

The chain combines TRBV6-5 with TRBJ2-7; no clear D gene. The CDR3 contains 11 residues. Germline CDR1 is MNHEY and CDR2 is SVGAGI. V dropped 5 bases and J dropped 7 bases, with 9 bases sitting between them. The CDR3 nucleotides read TGTGCCAGCAGTACAACGCGGGAGCAGTACTTC. Amino acid sequence: CASSTTREQYF.

The chain has TRBV4-3 and TRBJ2-4; 16 bases match TRBD2. There are 21 residues in the CDR3. V was pared by 0 bases and J by 0 bases, with 8 bases of the junction left unmatched. Germline V gene lookup returns CDR1 LGHNA and CDR2 YSLEER. In DNA, the CDR3 is TGCGCCAGCAGCCAAGATCTTGGGACTAGCGGGAGGGTGCTAGCCAAAAACATTCAGTACTTC. It translates to CASSQDLGTSGRVLAKNIQYF.

Only a few counts were recorded for this clone. The genes are TRBV5-1 and TRBJ1-4; the D gene is possibly TRBD1 (6 bases). The germline V gene has CDR1 SGHRS and CDR2 YFSETQ. The germline V and J ends were trimmed by 4 bases and 7 bases, with 14 bases remaining between them. CDR3 length: 14 amino acids. Here the CDR3 DNA reads TGCGCCAGCAGCCTAGAACAGGGTAGTGAAAAACTGTTTTTT. It yields the protein CASSLEQGSEKLFF.

In this sample, this clone turned up once. The chain carries TRBV6-6 and TRBJ2-7, with 7 nucleotides matching TRBD1. The V segment lost 7 bases and the J segment 3 bases; nucleotides outside the gene matches: 6. The germline V gene encodes CDR1 MNHNY and CDR2 SVGAGI (reference sequence). This CDR3 is built from 13 residues. The CDR3 is CASTPTGYYEQYF. The CDR3 DNA is TGTGCCAGCACACCGACAGGGTACTACGAGCAGTACTTC.

The V call is TRBV7-3, the J call TRBJ1-2; D unclear. CDR1 and CDR2 (germline): SGHTA, FQGTGA. Between the trimmed V and J ends, which lost 0 bases and 8 bases, there was a span of 13 bases. This CDR3 has 14 residues. The CDR3 region is CASSLTTTPGGYTF. Written as DNA, the CDR3 is TGTGCCAGCAGCTTAACGACAACCCCGGGGGGCTACACCTTC.

The rearrangement links TRBV5-1 to TRBJ2-2, with 8 nucleotides matching TRBD1. Trimming took 2 bases from V and 4 from J; bases not matched to a gene: 7. Germline V CDR1 and CDR2: SGHRS, YFSETQ. CDR3 length equals 16 residues. The CDR3 DNA is TGCGCCAGCAGCTTTCACGGACAGGGCGGCACCGGGGAGCTGTTTTTT. Its translation is CASSFHGQGGTGELFF.

The chain joins TRBV19 to TRBJ2-5; the D is unclear. This CDR3 has 13 residues. Trimming took off 0 bases at V and 5 bases at J, with 7 bases between the two ends. Germline loops: CDR1 LNHDA, CDR2 SQIVND (reference sequence). CDR3 in DNA: TGTGCCAGTAGTATAGATCTATGGGAGACCCAGTACTTC. Protein sequence: CASSIDLWETQYF.

This chain joins TRBV5-4 and TRBJ2-5; D perhaps matches TRBD1 (6 bases). The ends were cut back, 0 bases at V and 5 bases at J, with 14 bases in the middle. The CDR3 covers 15 residues. CDR1 and CDR2 from the germline V gene are SGHNT and YYREEE (reference sequence). CDR3 bases: TGTGCCAGCAGCTTGGCCTCAGGGGTGCGGGAGACCCAGTACTTC. Amino acid sequence: CASSLASGVRETQYF.